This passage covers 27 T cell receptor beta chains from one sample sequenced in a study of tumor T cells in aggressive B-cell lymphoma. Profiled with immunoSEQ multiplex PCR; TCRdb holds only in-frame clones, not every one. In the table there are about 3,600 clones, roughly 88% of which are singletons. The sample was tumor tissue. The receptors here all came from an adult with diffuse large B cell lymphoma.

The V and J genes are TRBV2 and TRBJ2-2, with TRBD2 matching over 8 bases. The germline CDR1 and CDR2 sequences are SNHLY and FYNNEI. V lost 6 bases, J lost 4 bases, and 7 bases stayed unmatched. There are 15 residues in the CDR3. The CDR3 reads CASSAERGPTGELFF. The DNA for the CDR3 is TGTGCCAGCAGCGCCGAGCGGGGGCCCACCGGGGAGCTGTTTTTT.

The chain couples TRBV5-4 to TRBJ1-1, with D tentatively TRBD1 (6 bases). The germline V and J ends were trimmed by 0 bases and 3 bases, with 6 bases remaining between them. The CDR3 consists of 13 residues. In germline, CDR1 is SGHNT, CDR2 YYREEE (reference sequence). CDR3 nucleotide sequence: TGTGCCAGCAGCTTGGCAGGGGACACTGAAGCTTTCTTT. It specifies CASSLAGDTEAFF.

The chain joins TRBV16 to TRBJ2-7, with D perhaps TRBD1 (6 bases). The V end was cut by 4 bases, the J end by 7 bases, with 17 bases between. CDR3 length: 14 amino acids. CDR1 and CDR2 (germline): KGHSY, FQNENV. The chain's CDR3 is CASSPTSRGREQYF. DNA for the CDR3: TGTGCCAGCAGCCCAACCTCCAGGGGCAGGGAGCAGTACTTC.

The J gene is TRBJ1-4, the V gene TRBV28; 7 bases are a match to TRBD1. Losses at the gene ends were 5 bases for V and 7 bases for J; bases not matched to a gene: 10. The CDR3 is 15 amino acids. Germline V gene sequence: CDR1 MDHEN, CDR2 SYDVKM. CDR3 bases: TGTGCCAGCAGTCAGCGACAGGGTGAGAGTGAAAAACTGTTTTTT. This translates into CASSQRQGESEKLFF. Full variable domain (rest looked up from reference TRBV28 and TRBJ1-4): DVKVTQSSRYLVKRTGEKVFLECVQDMDHENMFWYRQDPGLGLRLIYFSYDVKMKEKGDIPEGYSVSREKKERFSLILESASTNQTSMYLCASSQRQGESEKLFFGSGTQLSVL.

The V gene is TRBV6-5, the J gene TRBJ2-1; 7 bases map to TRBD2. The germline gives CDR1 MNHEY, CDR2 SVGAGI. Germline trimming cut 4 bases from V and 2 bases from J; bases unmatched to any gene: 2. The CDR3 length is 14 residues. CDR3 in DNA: TGTGCCAGCAGTTGGGGGGGAGCCTACAATGAGCAGTTCTTC. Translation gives CASSWGGAYNEQFF.

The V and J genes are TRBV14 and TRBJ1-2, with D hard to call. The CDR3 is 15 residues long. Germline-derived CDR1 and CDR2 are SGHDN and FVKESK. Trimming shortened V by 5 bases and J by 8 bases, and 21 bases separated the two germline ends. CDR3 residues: CASSYLLPGSGGYTF. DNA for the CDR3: TGTGCCAGCAGCTACCTACTACCGGGGTCGGGGGGCTACACCTTC.

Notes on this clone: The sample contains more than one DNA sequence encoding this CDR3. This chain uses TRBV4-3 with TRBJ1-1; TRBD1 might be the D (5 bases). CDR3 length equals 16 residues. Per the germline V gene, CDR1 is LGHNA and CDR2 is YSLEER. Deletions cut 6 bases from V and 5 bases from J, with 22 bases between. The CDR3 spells CASSDRGVPGETEAFF. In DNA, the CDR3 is TGCGCCAGCAGTGACCGGGGGGTCCCCGGCGAGACTGAAGCTTTCTTT.

DNA of the CDR3: TGTGCCAGCAGTTTATCAGGGACAGGCTCTGGAAACACCATATATTTT. Encoded protein: CASSLSGTGSGNTIYF. The chain combines TRBV27 with TRBJ1-3; 8 bases match TRBD1. The germline V gene has CDR1 MNHEY and CDR2 SMNVEV (reference sequence). The CDR3 loop spans 16 amino acids. V was pared by 0 bases and J by 0 bases, with 1 base of the junction left unmatched.

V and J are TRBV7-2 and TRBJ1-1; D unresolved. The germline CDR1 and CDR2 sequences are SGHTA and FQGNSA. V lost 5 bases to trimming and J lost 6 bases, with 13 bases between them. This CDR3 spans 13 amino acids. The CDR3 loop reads CASSLRGGPEAFF. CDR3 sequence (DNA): TGTGCCAGCAGCCTCCGGGGTGGACCTGAAGCTTTCTTT.

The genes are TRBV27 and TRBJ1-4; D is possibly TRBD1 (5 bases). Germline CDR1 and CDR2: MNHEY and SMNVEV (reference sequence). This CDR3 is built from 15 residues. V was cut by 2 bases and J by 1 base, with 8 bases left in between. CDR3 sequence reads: CASSLVRETNEKLFF. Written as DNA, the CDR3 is TGTGCCAGCAGTTTAGTCAGGGAAACTAATGAAAAACTGTTTTTT.

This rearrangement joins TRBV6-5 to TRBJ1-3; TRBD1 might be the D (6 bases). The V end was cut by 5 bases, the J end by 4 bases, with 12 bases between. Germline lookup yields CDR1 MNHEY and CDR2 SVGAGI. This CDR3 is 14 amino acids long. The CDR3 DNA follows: TGTGCCAGCAGTCAAAGGGGGTCAGGAAACACCATATATTTT. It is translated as CASSQRGSGNTIYF.

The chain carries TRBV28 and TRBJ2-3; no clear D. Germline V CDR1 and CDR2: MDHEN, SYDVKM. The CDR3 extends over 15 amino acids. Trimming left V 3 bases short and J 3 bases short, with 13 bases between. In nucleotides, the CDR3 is TGTGCCAGCAGTTTGGTGGAGTTGAGGACAGATACGCAGTATTTT. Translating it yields CASSLVELRTDTQYF.

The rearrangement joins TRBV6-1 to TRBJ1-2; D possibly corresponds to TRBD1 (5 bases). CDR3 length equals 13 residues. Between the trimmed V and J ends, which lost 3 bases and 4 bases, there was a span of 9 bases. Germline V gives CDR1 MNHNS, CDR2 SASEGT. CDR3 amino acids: CASSDRGFYGYTF. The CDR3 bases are TGTGCCAGCAGTGACCGGGGGTTCTATGGCTACACCTTC.

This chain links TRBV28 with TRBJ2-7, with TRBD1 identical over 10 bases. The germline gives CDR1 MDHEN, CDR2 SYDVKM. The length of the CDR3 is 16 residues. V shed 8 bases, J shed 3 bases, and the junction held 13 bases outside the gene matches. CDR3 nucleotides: TGTGCCAGCCGTGGACAGGGGGGAAGCTTCAGCTACGAGCAGTACTTC. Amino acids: CASRGQGGSFSYEQYF.

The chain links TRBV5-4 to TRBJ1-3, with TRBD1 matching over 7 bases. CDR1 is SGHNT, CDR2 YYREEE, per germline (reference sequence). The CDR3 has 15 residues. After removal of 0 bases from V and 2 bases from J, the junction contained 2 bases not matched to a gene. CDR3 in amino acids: CASSLGGTAGNTIYF. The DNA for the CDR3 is TGTGCCAGCAGCTTGGGGGGGACAGCTGGAAACACCATATATTTT.

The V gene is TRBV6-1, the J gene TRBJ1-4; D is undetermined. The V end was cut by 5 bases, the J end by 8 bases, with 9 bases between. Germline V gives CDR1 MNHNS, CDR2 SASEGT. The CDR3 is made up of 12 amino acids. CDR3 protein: CASSPLREKLFF. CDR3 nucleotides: TGTGCCAGCAGTCCCCTACGCGAAAAACTGTTTTTT.

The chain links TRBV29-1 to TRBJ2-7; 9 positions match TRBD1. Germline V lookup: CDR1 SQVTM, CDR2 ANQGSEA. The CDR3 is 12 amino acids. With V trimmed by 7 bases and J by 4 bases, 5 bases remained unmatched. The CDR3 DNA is TGCAGCGCCTCACAGGGGGCATACGAGCAGTACTTC. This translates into CSASQGAYEQYF.

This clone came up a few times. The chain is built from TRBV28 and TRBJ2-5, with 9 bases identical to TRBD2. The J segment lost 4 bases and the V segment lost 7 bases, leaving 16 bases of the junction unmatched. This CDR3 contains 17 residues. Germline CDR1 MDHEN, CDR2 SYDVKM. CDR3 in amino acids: CASNPLVGGGARETQYF. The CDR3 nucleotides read TGTGCCAGCAACCCCCTGGTGGGCGGGGGGGCCCGAGAGACCCAGTACTTC.

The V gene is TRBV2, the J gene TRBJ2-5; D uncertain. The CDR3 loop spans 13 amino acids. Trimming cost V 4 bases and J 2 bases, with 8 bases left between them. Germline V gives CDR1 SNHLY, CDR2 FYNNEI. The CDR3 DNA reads TGTGCCAGCAGTGTGGAGAGGCAAGAGACCCAGTACTTC. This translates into CASSVERQETQYF.

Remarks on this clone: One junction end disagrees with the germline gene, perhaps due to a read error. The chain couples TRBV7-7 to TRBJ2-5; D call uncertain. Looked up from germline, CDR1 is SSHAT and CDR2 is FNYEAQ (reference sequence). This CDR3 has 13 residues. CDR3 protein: CASSLVQQETQYF. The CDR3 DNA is TGTGCTAGCAGCTTAGTACAGCAAGAGACCCAGTACTTC.

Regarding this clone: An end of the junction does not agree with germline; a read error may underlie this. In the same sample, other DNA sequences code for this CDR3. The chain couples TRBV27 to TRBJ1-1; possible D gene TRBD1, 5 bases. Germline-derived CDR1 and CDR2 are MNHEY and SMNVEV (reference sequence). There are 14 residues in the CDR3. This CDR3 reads CATQGGGFKTEAFF. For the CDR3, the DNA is TGCGCCACCCAGGGTGGGGGGTTTAAGACTGAAGCTTTCTTT.

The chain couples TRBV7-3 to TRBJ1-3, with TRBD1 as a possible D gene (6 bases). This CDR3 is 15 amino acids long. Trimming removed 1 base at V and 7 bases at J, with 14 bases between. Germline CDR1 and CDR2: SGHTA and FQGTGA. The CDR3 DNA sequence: TGTGCCAGCAGCTTAAGCGGGGGCTATGGGAACACCATATATTTT. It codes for CASSLSGGYGNTIYF. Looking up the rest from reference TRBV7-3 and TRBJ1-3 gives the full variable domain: GAGVSQTPSNKVTEKGKYVELRCDPISGHTALYWYRQSLGQGPEFLIYFQGTGAADDSGLPNDRFFAVRPEGSVSTLKIQRTERGDSAVYLCASSLSGGYGNTIYFGEGSWLTVV.

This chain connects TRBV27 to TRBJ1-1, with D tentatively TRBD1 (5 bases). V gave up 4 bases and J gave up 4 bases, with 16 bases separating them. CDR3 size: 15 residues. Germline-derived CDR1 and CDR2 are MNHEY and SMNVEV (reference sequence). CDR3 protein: CASSSRVGRTTEAFF. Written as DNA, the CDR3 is TGTGCCAGCAGTTCCAGGGTGGGTCGGACCACTGAAGCTTTCTTT.

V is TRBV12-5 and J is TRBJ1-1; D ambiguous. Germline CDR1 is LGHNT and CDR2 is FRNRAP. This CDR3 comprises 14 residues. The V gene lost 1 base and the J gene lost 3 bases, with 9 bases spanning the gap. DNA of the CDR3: TGTGCTAGTGGTTTGGGGCTAGCGGACACTGAAGCTTTCTTT. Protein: CASGLGLADTEAFF.

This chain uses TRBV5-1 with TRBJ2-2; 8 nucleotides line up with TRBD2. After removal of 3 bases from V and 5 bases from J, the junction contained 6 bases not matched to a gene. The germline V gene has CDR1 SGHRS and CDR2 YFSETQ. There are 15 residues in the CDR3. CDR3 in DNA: TGCGCCAGCAGCTCGTACGGGGGGGCAACCGGGGAGCTGTTTTTT. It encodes CASSSYGGATGELFF. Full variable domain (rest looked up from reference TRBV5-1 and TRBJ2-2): KAGVTQTPRYLIKTRGQQVTLSCSPISGHRSVSWYQQTPGQGLQFLFEYFSETQRNKGNFPGRFSGRQFSNSRSEMNVSTLELGDSALYLCASSSYGGATGELFFGEGSRLTVL.

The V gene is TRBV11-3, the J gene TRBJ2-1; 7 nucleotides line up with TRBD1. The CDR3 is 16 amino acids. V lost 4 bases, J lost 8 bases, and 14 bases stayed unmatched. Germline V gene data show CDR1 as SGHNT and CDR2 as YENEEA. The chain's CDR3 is CASSSNRGRVFDEQFF. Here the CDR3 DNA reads TGTGCCAGCAGCTCCAACAGGGGACGGGTATTCGATGAGCAGTTCTTC.

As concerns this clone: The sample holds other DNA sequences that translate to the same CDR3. The CDR3 DNA reads as TGTGCCAGCACCGGGAACGGGAGGACCCAGTACTTC. Its translation is CASTGNGRTQYF. V is TRBV28 and J is TRBJ2-5, with a weak D call TRBD2 (6 bases). Trimming removed 7 bases from V and 7 bases from J, with 13 bases in between. This CDR3 contains 12 residues. In germline, CDR1 is MDHEN, CDR2 SYDVKM.